This is a list of T cell receptor beta chains from one sample in a study of cytomegalovirus exposure and HLA in healthy donors. The repertoire was sequenced with immunoSEQ multiplex PCR; TCRdb's copy has only in-frame clones and lacks some. The data show about 160,000 clones, roughly 80% seen once. What was sequenced was PBMCs. The receptors come from a woman between 40 and 50 years old in good health and CMV-seronegative. Each CDR3 is given with its conserved first and last residue. D genes are given only for firm matches. Size values are once, few and many counts, or a class for expanded clones, and some rows have none.

D gene | J gene | V gene | clone size | CDR3 DNA | CDR3 protein
TRBD1 | TRBJ1-2 | TRBV5-1 | . | TGCGCCAGCAGCTTGGGCTCCGGGGACAGGGGGCGTCGGAACTATGGCTACACCTTC | CASSLGSGDRGRRNYGYTF
. | TRBJ2-7 | TRBV15 | once | TGTGCCACCAGCAGTCGGGGGAGCTCCTACGAGCAGTACTTC | CATSSRGSSYEQYF
TRBD2 | TRBJ2-5 | TRBV25-1 | . | TGTGCCAGCAGTGAACTAGCGGGGGGGCTGGAGACCCAGTACTTC | CASSELAGGLETQYF
. | TRBJ2-3 | TRBV18 | . | TGTGCCAGCTCACCCCCCTTTGGGACTAGCACAGATACGCAGTATTTT | CASSPPFGTSTDTQYF
. | TRBJ2-1 | TRBV2 | . | TGTGCCAGCAGCCCAGACTGGTCCTACAATGAGCAGTTCTTC | CASSPDWSYNEQFF
. | TRBJ2-1 | TRBV20-1 | once | TGCAGTGCTACAACACAGCAGCAGTTCTTC | CSATTQQQFF
. | TRBJ2-5 | TRBV5-4 | . | TGTGCCAGCAGCCAAGACAGCCGGTACCAAGAGACCCAGTACTTC | CASSQDSRYQETQYF
. | TRBJ1-4 | TRBV25-1 | . | TGTGCCAGCAGTGATCGTTTAGCTAATGAAAAACTGTTTTTT | CASSDRLANEKLFF
TRBD2 | TRBJ2-2 | TRBV6-6 | . | TGTGCCAGCAGTTCGACGCTAGCGGGGGTCGGGGAGCTGTTTTTT | CASSSTLAGVGELFF
TRBD1 | TRBJ2-7 | TRBV7-9 | . | TGTGCCAGCAGCAAGGACAGGGAGGTCGACGAGCAGTACTTC | CASSKDREVDEQYF
. | TRBJ2-1 | TRBV12-5 | . | TGTGCTAGTGGTGACAGGTCGAATGAGCAGTTCTTC | CASGDRSNEQFF
. | TRBJ1-1 | TRBV19 | once | TGTGCCAGTAGTATCGTCTTGGGGGCAGGCCCTGAAGCTTTCTTT | CASSIVLGAGPEAFF
. | TRBJ1-6 | TRBV5-1 | . | TGCGCCAGCAGCTCGACACCTGACAGAACTAATTCACCCCTCCACTTT | CASSSTPDRTNSPLHF
. | TRBJ2-5 | TRBV5-1 | . | TGCGCCAGCAGCTCGCAAGAGACCCAGTACTTC | CASSSQETQYF
. | TRBJ1-1 | TRBV2 | . | TGTGCCAGTACGACACAGGGTCTAGTGGGGGTCGCTGAAGCTTTCTTT | CASTTQGLVGVAEAFF
. | TRBJ1-1 | TRBV6-1 | . | TGTGCCAGCAGTGAACCGGGACAGAACACTGAAGCTTTCTTT | CASSEPGQNTEAFF
. | TRBJ2-1 | TRBV2 | . | TGTGCCACACAGGGATTATCCTACAATGAGCAGTTCTTC | CATQGLSYNEQFF
TRBD2 | TRBJ2-1 | TRBV7-9 | . | TGTGCCAGCAGCCCCTTGCTAGCGGGGGATTCCTACAATGAGCAGTTCTTC | CASSPLLAGDSYNEQFF
. | TRBJ2-1 | TRBV5-1 | . | TGCGCCAGCAGCTTGGTGAACCGAGGGGGAAACAATGAGCAGTTCTTC | CASSLVNRGGNNEQFF
. | TRBJ1-5 | TRBV7-3 | . | TGTGCCAGCAGCGATCCTCTGACCCCCACAGTAATAAATCAGCCCCAGCATTTT | CASSDPLTPTVINQPQHF
TRBD1 | TRBJ1-4 | TRBV29-1 | . | TGCAGCGTGGGACAGTTTAATGAAAAACTGTTTTTT | CSVGQFNEKLFF
. | TRBJ1-5 | TRBV18 | . | TGTGCCAGCTCACTCGACGGAGTTAGCAATCAGCCCCAGCATTTT | CASSLDGVSNQPQHF
. | TRBJ2-3 | TRBV19 | . | TGTGCCAGTAAGGGGACCGACACGGGGGCAGATACGCAGTATTTT | CASKGTDTGADTQYF
. | TRBJ2-3 | TRBV10-3 | . | TGTGCCATCAGTGAGTTAGGGGCCGTGGATACGCAGTATTTT | CAISELGAVDTQYF
TRBD2 | TRBJ2-1 | TRBV6-5 | . | TGTGCCAGCAGGCCGGGACTAGCGCGTGTTGAGCAGTTCTTC | CASRPGLARVEQFF
TRBD1 | TRBJ2-4 | TRBV19 | few | TGTGCCAGTAGTTTGGACAGGGGAACCAAAAACATTCAGTACTTC | CASSLDRGTKNIQYF
. | TRBJ1-1 | TRBV29-1 | . | TGCAGCGTGTCTCTAGGCCTTGTGAACACTGAAGCTTTCTTT | CSVSLGLVNTEAFF
. | TRBJ1-2 | TRBV29-1 | . | TGCAGCGGGCAAGGGCCTTGGACAGCCGATGGCTACACCTTC | CSGQGPWTADGYTF
. | TRBJ2-7 | TRBV2 | . | TGTGCCAGCAGCGGGGAACTAGTCTACGAGCAGTACTTC | CASSGELVYEQYF
TRBD1 | TRBJ1-3 | TRBV7-9 | . | TGTGCCAGCAGCTTACGGGACAGGGGGGGAAACACCATATATTTT | CASSLRDRGGNTIYF
. | TRBJ2-7 | TRBV29-1 | . | TGCAGCGTTGAAGGGGGAGATTGCGGGGCCTCATGGGACGAGCAGTACTTC | CSVEGGDCGASWDEQYF
TRBD2 | TRBJ2-3 | TRBV7-8 | . | TGTGCCAGCAGCTACCGGACTAGCGGCACAGATACGCAGTATTTT | CASSYRTSGTDTQYF
. | TRBJ1-2 | TRBV15 | . | TGTGCCACCAGCAGACCGGAGGAGGGGCCGGCTGGCTACACCTTC | CATSRPEEGPAGYTF
. | TRBJ2-3 | TRBV7-3 | . | TGTGCCAGCAGCTTATTCGGTGGGCCCACAGATACGCAGTATTTT | CASSLFGGPTDTQYF
. | TRBJ1-4 | TRBV7-9 | once | TGTGCCAGCAGCTTAGGGGGGGTAACTAATGAAAAACTGTTTTTT | CASSLGGVTNEKLFF
. | TRBJ1-5 | TRBV19 | . | TGTGCCAGTAGCCGGGGGGCAGACTATCAGCCCCAGCATTTT | CASSRGADYQPQHF
. | TRBJ1-2 | TRBV28 | . | TGTGCCAGCAGTTACACGTATGGCTACACCTTC | CASSYTYGYTF
. | TRBJ2-3 | TRBV5-1 | few | TGCGCCAGCAGCTCCACAGGGCAAACGCAGTATTTT | CASSSTGQTQYF
. | TRBJ1-2 | TRBV15 | few | TGTGCCACCAGCAGAGACCCGGTTATCGGCGGCTCTTATGGCTACACCTTC | CATSRDPVIGGSYGYTF
TRBD2 | TRBJ2-7 | TRBV2 | . | TGTGCCAGCAGGGAGCGGGGGACCTCCTACGAGCAGTACTTC | CASRERGTSYEQYF
TRBD1 | TRBJ1-4 | TRBV5-6 | few | TGTGCCAGCAGCTCCTACGGGACAGGGGGGTTGGGGGAAAAACTGTTTTTT | CASSSYGTGGLGEKLFF
. | TRBJ2-7 | TRBV19 | . | TGTGCCAGTAGTCCACAGGGTACCTCCTACGAGCAGTACTTC | CASSPQGTSYEQYF
. | TRBJ2-7 | TRBV11-2 | . | TGTGCCAGCAGCTTTTCGGACTTTCCAAGCTCCTACGAGCAGTACTTC | CASSFSDFPSSYEQYF
. | TRBJ1-2 | TRBV2 | . | TGTGCCAGCAGTGACTGGGGGGAGAACTATGGCTACACCTTC | CASSDWGENYGYTF
. | TRBJ1-3 | TRBV28 | . | TGTGCCAGCGGATTCCGGACTATTGGAAACACCATATATTTT | CASGFRTIGNTIYF
TRBD1 | TRBJ1-6 | TRBV11-2 | . | TGTGCCAGCAGCTCCATCCGGGACAGGGATAATTCACCCCTCCACTTT | CASSSIRDRDNSPLHF
TRBD2 | TRBJ2-3 | TRBV27 | once | TGTGCCAGCCGTAGCGGGGGGGCTGATACGCAGTATTTT | CASRSGGADTQYF
. | TRBJ1-1 | TRBV11-2 | once | TGTGCCAGCAGCTTAAGAGGCAGCACGATGAACACTGAAGCTTTCTTT | CASSLRGSTMNTEAFF
. | TRBJ2-7 | TRBV28 | . | TGTGCCAGCAGTTTCCGAAGCTATTGCTACGAGCAGTACTTC | CASSFRSYCYEQYF
TRBD2 | TRBJ2-1 | TRBV27 | . | TGTGCCAGCACCCGAGCGGGGGGGTCTTACAATGAGCAGTTCTTC | CASTRAGGSYNEQFF
TRBD1 | TRBJ1-2 | TRBV18 | . | TGTGCCAGCTCATCTAGACAGGGGGCATTTGACTATGGCTACACCTTC | CASSSRQGAFDYGYTF
. | TRBJ1-5 | TRBV5-6 | few | TGTGCCAGCAGCTTGAGAGGGATCAATCAGCCCCAGCATTTT | CASSLRGINQPQHF
. | TRBJ2-7 | TRBV5-1 | . | TGCGCCAGCAGCTTACTGCCTACTATTCCCTACGAGCAGTACTTC | CASSLLPTIPYEQYF
. | TRBJ2-5 | TRBV16 | . | TGTGCCAGCAGCCCTCTGAGGATGGGAGGTCAAGAGACCCAGTACTTC | CASSPLRMGGQETQYF